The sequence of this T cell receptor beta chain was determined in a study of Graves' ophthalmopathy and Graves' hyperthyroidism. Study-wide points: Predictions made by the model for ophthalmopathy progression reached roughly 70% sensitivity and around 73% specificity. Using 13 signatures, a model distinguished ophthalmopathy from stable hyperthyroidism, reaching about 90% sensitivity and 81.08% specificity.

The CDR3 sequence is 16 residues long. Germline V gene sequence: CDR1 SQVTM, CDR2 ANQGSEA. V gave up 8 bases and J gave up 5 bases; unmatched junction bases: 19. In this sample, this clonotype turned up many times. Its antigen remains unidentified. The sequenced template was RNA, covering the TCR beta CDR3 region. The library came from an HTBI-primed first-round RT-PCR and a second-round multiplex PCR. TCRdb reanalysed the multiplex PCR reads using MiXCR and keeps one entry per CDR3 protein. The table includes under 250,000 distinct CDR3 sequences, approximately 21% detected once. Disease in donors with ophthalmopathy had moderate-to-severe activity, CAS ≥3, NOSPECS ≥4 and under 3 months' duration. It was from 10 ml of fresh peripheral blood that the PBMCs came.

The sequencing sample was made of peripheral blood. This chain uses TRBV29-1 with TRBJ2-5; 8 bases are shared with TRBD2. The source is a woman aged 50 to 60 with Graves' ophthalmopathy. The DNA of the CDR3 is TGCAGCCTTGTCCTCCTAGCGGGCAACTTTTCTGAGACCCAGTACTTC. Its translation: CSLVLLAGNFSETQYF. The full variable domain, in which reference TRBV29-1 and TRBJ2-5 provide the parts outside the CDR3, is SAVISQKPSRDICQRGTSLTIQCQVDSQVTMMFWYRQQPGQSLTLIATANQGSEATYESGFVIDKFPISRPNLTFSTLTVSNMSPEDSSIYLCSLVLLAGNFSETQYFGPGTRLLVL.